This TCR beta chain was profiled in a study of blood T cell repertoires in COVID-19. Study-level information: T cells, B-cell-depleted T cells, or PBMCs provided the cDNA or gDNA that served as material.

TCRdb's table, derived via immunoSEQ multiplex PCR, lists solely in-frame clones and lacks some. The table records 390,000 or so clones, less than 90% of them present only once. In its sample, this clone was seen once. Trimming pared 8 bases from V and 6 bases from J, leaving 19 bases between. The CDR3 contains 14 residues. Germline-derived CDR1 and CDR2 are MNHEY and SVGAGI. The genes are TRBV6-5 and TRBJ1-2; D is possibly TRBD1 (5 bases). Sequences were obtained from PBMCs or T cells enriched from blood (not recorded which). The receptor was isolated from a woman in her fifties or sixties who had recovered from COVID-19. For the CDR3, the DNA is TGTGCCAGCCTTGAATCATCGGTAGGGGATGGCTACACCTTC. Its protein product is CASLESSVGDGYTF.